These T cell receptor beta chains were read from a single sample in a study of cytomegalovirus exposure and HLA in healthy donors. Libraries were prepared by immunoSEQ multiplex PCR; TCRdb keeps only in-frame clonotypes and omits some of them. The repertoire holds about 130,000 clones, with about 68% as singletons. The sample taken for sequencing was PBMCs. The receptors here all came from a human donor in good health. Both conserved end residues are part of each CDR3. Fields, in order: CDR3 DNA, CDR3 protein, V gene, J gene, D gene, clone size. The D gene is left open where the match is weak. Expanded clones get a size class; other rows say once, few or many, or leave the size out.

TGTGCCAGCAGTGATCGTCATGGCTACACCTTC	CASSDRHGYTF	TRBV25-1	TRBJ1-2	.	.
TGTGCCAGCAGTGAGCCGGGACTAAGGGGAGATACGCAGTATTTT	CASSEPGLRGDTQYF	TRBV28	TRBJ2-3	TRBD2	.
TGTGCCAGCAGTTTATCCACAGTAGAAGCTTTCTTT	CASSLSTVEAFF	TRBV28	TRBJ1-1	.	.
TGTGCCAGTAGTTCGGGCGTCGGGGTCACCGGGGAGCTGTTTTTT	CASSSGVGVTGELFF	TRBV19	TRBJ2-2	.	.
TGTGCCAGCAGCTTAGACAGGGGCCATGAGCAGTTCTTC	CASSLDRGHEQFF	TRBV11-2	TRBJ2-1	.	few
TGTGCCAGTAACGCGGGGCCGAACACCGGGGAGCTGTTTTTT	CASNAGPNTGELFF	TRBV19	TRBJ2-2	.	few
TGTGCCATCAGTGAGGCGACTAGCGGGAGCTCCTACGAGCAGTACTTC	CAISEATSGSSYEQYF	TRBV10-3	TRBJ2-7	TRBD2	.
TGTGCCAGCACCGCGGTCAGAGAATATAGCAATCAGCCCCAGCATTTT	CASTAVREYSNQPQHF	TRBV28	TRBJ1-5	.	.
TGTGCCAGCAGTTCGAGCGGGAGGGCCCTCTACGAGCAGTACTTC	CASSSSGRALYEQYF	TRBV5-6	TRBJ2-7	TRBD2	.
TGTGCCAGCAGCTTCCGGGAGGCGGATACGCAGTATTTT	CASSFREADTQYF	TRBV11-3	TRBJ2-3	TRBD2	.
TGTGCCAGCAGGATCGGACTAGCGGAGTCCTACGAGCAGTACTTC	CASRIGLAESYEQYF	TRBV4-2	TRBJ2-7	TRBD2	.
TGTGCCAGCAGTCGAAGACTAGACACCGGGGAGCTGTTTTTT	CASSRRLDTGELFF	TRBV2	TRBJ2-2	.	.
TGTGCCAGCAGTTTATGGGAGGGGAGCAATCAGCCCCAGCATTTT	CASSLWEGSNQPQHF	TRBV27	TRBJ1-5	.	.
TGTGCCAGCAGCAGGGGCTCGAATCAGCCCCAGCATTTT	CASSRGSNQPQHF	TRBV7-9	TRBJ1-5	.	few
TGTGCCAGCAGCGCCAGACAGGGGCCCTACGAGCAGTACTTC	CASSARQGPYEQYF	TRBV9	TRBJ2-7	TRBD1	.
TGTGCCAGCAGCTTGTCGGGGTTCTATGGCTACACCTTC	CASSLSGFYGYTF	TRBV5-8	TRBJ1-2	.	.
TGTGCCAGCTCACCCAACTATGGGACAGTAACTAACTATGGCTACACCTTC	CASSPNYGTVTNYGYTF	TRBV18	TRBJ1-2	TRBD1	.
TGTGCCAGTAGTCCGACAGACTCTGGAAACACCATATATTTT	CASSPTDSGNTIYF	TRBV19	TRBJ1-3	.	.
TGTGCCAGCAGGCGGGACGGACTAAGCTCCTACGAGCAGTACTTC	CASRRDGLSSYEQYF	TRBV27	TRBJ2-7	.	.
TGTGCCAGCAGCTTGGGCAGGGGCCTTTCTCGGGAGCAGTACTTC	CASSLGRGLSREQYF	TRBV5-4	TRBJ2-7	.	.
TGTGCCAGCAGTCCCGCCCGGGACAGTGGAGGGGGCTACACCTTC	CASSPARDSGGGYTF	TRBV6-6	TRBJ1-2	TRBD1	.
TGTGCCAGCAGCTTAGGGCTAGCGGGAGTATTAGTGGATCATGAGCAGTTCTTC	CASSLGLAGVLVDHEQFF	TRBV7-9	TRBJ2-1	TRBD2	.
TGTGCCAGCACAGCCCCGACAGGGAGCTCCTACAATGAGCAGTTCTTC	CASTAPTGSSYNEQFF	TRBV27	TRBJ2-1	TRBD1	.
TGCGCCAGCAGCCTGGGACAACTGGTCTCCGGGGAGCTGTTTTTT	CASSLGQLVSGELFF	TRBV5-1	TRBJ2-2	.	.
TGTGCCAGCAGCGTAGGAGGACTTCAAGAGACCCAGTACTTC	CASSVGGLQETQYF	TRBV9	TRBJ2-5	.	.
TGTGCCACCAGCAGAGGGACAGACGGAAACACCATATATTTT	CATSRGTDGNTIYF	TRBV15	TRBJ1-3	.	few